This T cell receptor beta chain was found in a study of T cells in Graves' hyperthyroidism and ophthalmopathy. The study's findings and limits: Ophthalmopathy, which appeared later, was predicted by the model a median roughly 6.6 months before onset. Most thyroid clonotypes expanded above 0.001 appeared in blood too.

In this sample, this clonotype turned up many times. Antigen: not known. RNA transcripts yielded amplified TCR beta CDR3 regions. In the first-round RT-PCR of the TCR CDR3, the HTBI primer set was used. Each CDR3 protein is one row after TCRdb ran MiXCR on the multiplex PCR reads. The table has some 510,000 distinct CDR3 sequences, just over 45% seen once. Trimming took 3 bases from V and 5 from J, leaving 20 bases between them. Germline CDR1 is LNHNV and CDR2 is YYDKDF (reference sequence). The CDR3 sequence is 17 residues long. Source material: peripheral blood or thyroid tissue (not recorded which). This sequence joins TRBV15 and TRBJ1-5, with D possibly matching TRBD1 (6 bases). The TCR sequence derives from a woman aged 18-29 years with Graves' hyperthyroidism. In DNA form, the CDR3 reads TGTGCCACCAGCAGTCTGATTTGGGGGGCCAACGATCAGCCCCAGCATTTT. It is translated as CATSSLIWGANDQPQHF.